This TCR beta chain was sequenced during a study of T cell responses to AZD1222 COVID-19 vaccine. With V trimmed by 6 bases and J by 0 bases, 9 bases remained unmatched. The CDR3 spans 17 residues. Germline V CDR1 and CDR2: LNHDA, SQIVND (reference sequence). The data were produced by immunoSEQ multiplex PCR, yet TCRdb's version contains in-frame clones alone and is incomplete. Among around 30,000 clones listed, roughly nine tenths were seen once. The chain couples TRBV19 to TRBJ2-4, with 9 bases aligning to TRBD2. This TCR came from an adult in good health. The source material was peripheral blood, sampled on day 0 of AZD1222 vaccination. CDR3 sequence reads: CASRLAGTQLAKNIQYF. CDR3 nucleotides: TGTGCCAGTAGGCTAGCGGGGACGCAACTAGCCAAAAACATTCAGTACTTC.